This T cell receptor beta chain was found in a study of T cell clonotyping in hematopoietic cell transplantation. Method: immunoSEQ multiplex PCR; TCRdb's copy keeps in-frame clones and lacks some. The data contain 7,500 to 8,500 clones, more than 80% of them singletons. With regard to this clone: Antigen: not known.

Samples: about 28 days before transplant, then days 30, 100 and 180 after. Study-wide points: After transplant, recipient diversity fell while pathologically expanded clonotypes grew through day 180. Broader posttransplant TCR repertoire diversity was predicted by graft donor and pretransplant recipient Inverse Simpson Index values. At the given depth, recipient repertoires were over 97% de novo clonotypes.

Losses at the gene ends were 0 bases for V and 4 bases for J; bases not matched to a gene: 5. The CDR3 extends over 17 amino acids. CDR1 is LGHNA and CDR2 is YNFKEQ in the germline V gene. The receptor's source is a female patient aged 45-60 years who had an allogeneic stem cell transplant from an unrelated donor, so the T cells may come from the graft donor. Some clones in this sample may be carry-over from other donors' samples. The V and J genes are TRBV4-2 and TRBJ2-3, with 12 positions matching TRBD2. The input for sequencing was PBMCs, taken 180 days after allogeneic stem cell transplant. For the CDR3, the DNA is TGTGCCAGCAGCCAAGATCCTAGCGGGAGGGCGGCAGATACGCAGTATTTT. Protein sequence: CASSQDPSGRAADTQYF.